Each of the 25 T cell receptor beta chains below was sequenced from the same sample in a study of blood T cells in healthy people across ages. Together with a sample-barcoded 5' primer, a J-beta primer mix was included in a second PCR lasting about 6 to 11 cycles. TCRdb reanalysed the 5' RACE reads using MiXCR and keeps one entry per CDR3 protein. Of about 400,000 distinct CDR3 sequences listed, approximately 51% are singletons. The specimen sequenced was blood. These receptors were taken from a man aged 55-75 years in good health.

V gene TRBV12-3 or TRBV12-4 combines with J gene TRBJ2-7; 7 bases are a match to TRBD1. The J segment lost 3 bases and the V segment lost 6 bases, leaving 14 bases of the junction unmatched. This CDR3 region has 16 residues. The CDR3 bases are TGTGCCAGCAGCCAAACGGGACAGTTAAATGACTACGAGCAGTACTTC. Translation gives CASSQTGQLNDYEQYF.

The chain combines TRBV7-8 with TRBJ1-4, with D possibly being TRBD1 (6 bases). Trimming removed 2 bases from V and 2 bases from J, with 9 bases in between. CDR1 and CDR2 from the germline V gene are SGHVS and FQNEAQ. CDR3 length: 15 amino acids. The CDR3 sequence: CASSLNRVTNEKLFF. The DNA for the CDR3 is TGTGCCAGCAGCTTAAACAGGGTCACTAATGAAAAACTGTTTTTT.

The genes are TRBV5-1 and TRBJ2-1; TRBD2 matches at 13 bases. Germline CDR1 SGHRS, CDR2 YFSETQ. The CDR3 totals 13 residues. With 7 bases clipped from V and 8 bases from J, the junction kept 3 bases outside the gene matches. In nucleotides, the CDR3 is TGCGCCAGCGGACTAGCGGGAGAACATGAGCAGTTCTTC. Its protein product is CASGLAGEHEQFF.

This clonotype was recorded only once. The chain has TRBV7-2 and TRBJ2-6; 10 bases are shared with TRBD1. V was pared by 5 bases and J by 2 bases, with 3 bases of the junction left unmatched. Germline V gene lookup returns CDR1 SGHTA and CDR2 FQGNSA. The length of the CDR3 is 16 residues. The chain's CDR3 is CASSQTGGAGANVLTF. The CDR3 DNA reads TGTGCCAGCAGCCAGACAGGGGGCGCTGGGGCCAACGTCCTGACTTTC. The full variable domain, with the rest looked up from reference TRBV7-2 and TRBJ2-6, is GAGVSQSPSNKVTEKGKDVELRCDPISGHTALYWYRQSLGQGLEFLIYFQGNSAPDKSGLPSDRFSAERTGGSVSTLTIQRTQQEDSAVYLCASSQTGGAGANVLTFGAGSRLTVL.

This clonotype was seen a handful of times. The CDR3 protein is CASSQDPRGYGYTF. The CDR3 region has the DNA TGTGCCAGCAGTCAGGACCCCCGCGGCTATGGCTACACCTTC. V gene TRBV28 combines with J gene TRBJ1-2; D is ambiguous. Germline V gene sequence: CDR1 MDHEN, CDR2 SYDVKM. Trimming cost V 5 bases and J 4 bases, with 14 bases left between them. This CDR3 is 14 amino acids long.

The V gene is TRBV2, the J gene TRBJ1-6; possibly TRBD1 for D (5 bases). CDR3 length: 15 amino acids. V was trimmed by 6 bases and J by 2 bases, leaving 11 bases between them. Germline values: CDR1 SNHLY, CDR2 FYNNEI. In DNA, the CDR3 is TGTGCCAGCAGGCCCGCGGGGGCCTATAATTCACCCCTCCACTTT. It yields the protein CASRPAGAYNSPLHF. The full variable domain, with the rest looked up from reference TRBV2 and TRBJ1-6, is EPEVTQTPSHQVTQMGQEVILRCVPISNHLYFYWYRQILGQKVEFLVSFYNNEISEKSEIFDDQFSVERPDGSNFTLKIRSTKLEDSAMYFCASRPAGAYNSPLHFGNGTRLTVT.

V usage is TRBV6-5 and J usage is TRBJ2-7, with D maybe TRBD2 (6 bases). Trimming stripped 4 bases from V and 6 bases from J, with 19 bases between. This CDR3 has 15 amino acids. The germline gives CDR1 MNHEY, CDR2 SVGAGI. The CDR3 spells CASSFTGDRTREQYF. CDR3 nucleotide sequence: TGTGCCAGCAGTTTTACGGGGGACCGCACGCGCGAGCAGTACTTC.

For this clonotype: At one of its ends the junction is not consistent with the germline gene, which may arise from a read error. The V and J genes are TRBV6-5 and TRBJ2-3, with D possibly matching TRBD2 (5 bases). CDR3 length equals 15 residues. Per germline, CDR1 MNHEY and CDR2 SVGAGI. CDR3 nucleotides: TGTGTCAGCAGCTTTTCGGACTGGGGCACAGATACGCAGTATTTT. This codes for CVSSFSDWGTDTQYF.

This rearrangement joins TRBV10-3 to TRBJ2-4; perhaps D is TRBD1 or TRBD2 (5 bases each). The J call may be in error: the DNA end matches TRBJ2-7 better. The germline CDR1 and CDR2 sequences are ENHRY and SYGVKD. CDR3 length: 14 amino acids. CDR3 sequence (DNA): TGTGCCATCAGTGAGACGGGGACCGCCTACGAGCAGTACTTC. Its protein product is CAISETGTAYEQYF.

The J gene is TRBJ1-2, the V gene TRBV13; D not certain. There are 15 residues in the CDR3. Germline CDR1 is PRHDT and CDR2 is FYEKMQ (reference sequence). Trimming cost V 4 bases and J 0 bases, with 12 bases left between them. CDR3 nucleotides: TGTGCCAGCAGCTATTCCCGTGCGACTAACTATGGCTACACCTTC. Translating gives CASSYSRATNYGYTF.

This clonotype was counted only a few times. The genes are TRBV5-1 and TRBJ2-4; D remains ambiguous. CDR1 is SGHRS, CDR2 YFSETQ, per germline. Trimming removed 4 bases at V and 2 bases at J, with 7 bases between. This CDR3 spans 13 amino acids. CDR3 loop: CASSRVPKNIQYF. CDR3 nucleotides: TGCGCCAGCAGCAGGGTCCCCAAAAACATTCAGTACTTC.

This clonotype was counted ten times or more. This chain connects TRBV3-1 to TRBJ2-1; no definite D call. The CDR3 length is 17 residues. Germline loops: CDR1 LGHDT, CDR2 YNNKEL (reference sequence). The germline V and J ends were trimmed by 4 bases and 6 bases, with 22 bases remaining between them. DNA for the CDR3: TGTGCCAGCAGCCCCGCCAAAAGGTCTGGTATCCCCAATGAGCAGTTCTTC. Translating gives CASSPAKRSGIPNEQFF.

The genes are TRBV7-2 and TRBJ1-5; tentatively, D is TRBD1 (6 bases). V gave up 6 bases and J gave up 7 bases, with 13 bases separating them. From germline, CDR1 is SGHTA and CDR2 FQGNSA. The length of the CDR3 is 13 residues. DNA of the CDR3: TGTGCCAGCAGTCGAGGGACACCACAGCCCCAGCATTTT. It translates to CASSRGTPQPQHF.

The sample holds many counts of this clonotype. CDR3 nucleotides: TGCGCCAGCAGCTTGGCCAGTCGAGCGGGGGGCTCTGGGGCCAACGTCCTGACTTTC. As protein: CASSLASRAGGSGANVLTF. The rearrangement links TRBV5-1 to TRBJ2-6; TRBD2 matches at 9 bases. V lost 0 bases to trimming and J lost 0 bases; unmatched junction nucleotides: 7. CDR1 SGHRS and CDR2 YFSETQ come from the germline V gene. CDR3 length equals 19 residues.

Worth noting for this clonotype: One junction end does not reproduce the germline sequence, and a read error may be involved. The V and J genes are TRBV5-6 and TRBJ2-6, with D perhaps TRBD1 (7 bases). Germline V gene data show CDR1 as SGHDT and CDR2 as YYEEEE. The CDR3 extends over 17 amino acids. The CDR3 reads CASSYAGQYPGVNVLTF. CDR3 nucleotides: TGTGCCAGCAGCTATGCGGGACAGTATCCTGGGGTCAACGTCCTGACTTTC. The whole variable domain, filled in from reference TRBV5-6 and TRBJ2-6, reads DAGVTQSPTHLIKTRGQQVTLRCSPKSGHDTVSWYQQALGQGPQFIFQYYEEEERQRGNFPDRFSGHQFPNYSSELNVNALLLGDSALYLCASSYAGQYPGVNVLTFGAGSRLTVL.

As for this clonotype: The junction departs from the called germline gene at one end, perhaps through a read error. Here the CDR3 reads CAPSPVGAGPGADTQYF. The CDR3 DNA is TGTGCCCCCAGCCCCGTAGGAGCCGGACCGGGGGCAGATACGCAGTATTTT. The chain is built from TRBV24-1 and TRBJ2-3; TRBD2 might be the D (6 bases). Germline V gene sequence: CDR1 KGHDR, CDR2 SFDVKD. The CDR3 length is 17 residues.

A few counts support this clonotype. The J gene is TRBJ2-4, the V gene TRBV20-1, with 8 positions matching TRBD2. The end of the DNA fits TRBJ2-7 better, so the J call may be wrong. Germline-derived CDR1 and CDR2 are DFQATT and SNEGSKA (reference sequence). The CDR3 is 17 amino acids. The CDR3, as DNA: TGCAGTGCCCTAGCCCAGCGGGGGAGTTATCTAATCCACGAGCAGTACTTC. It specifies CSALAQRGSYLIHEQYF.

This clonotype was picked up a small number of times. For the CDR3, the DNA is TGCAGCGTTGGCTTGGCGGGCAGACCCACAGATACGCAGTATTTT. Translation: CSVGLAGRPTDTQYF. The V gene is TRBV29-1, the J gene TRBJ2-3; tentative D call: TRBD2 (5 bases). The CDR3 is made up of 15 amino acids. V lost 4 bases and J 2 bases, leaving 16 bases between the germline ends. Germline loops: CDR1 SQVTM, CDR2 ANQGSEA.

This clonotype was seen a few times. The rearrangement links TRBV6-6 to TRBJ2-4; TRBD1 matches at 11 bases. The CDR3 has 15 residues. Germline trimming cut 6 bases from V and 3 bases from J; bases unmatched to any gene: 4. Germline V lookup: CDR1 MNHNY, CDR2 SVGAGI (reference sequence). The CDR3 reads CASSSGTGGKNIQYF. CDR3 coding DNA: TGTGCCAGCAGCTCCGGGACAGGGGGCAAAAACATTCAGTACTTC.

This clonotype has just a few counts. CDR3 DNA sequence: TGTGCCAGCAGTACCCTTGAGACAGGGTCCCAGTACTTC. Its protein is CASSTLETGSQYF. The gene calls are TRBV6-2 or TRBV6-3 and TRBJ2-5, with 7 bases aligning to TRBD1. Losses at the gene ends were 5 bases for V and 9 bases for J; bases not matched to a gene: 9. Germline lookup yields CDR1 MNHEY and CDR2 SVGEGT. This CDR3 is 13 amino acids long.

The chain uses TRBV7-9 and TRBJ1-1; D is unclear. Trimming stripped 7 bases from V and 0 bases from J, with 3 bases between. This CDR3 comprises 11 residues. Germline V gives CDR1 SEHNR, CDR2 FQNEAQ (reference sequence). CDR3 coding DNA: TGTGCCAGCACGGTGAACACTGAAGCTTTCTTT. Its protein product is CASTVNTEAFF. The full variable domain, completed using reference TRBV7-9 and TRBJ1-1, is DTGVSQNPRHKITKRGQNVTFRCDPISEHNRLYWYRQTLGQGPEFLTYFQNEAQLEKSRLLSDRFSAERPKGSFSTLEIQRTEQGDSAMYLCASTVNTEAFFGQGTRLTVV.

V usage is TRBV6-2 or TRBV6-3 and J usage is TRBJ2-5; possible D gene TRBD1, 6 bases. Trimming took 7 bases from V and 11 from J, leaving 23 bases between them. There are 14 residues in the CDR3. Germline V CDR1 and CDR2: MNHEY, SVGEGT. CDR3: CASISKNRVREQYF. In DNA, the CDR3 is TGTGCCAGCATTTCAAAGAACAGGGTACGAGAGCAGTACTTC.

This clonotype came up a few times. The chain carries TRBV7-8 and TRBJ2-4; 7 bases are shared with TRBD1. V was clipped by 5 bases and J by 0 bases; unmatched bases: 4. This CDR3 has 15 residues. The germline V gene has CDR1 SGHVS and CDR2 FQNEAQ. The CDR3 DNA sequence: TGTGCCAGCAGCCCTGGGACAGCAGCCAAAAACATTCAGTACTTC. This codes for CASSPGTAAKNIQYF.

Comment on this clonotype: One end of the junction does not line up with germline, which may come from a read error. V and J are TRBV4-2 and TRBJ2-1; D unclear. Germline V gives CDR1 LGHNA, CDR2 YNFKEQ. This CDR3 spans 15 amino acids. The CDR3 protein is CASSQEHSSYNEQFF. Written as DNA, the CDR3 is TGTGCCAGCAGCCAAGAACATAGCTCCTACAATGAGCAGTTCTTT.

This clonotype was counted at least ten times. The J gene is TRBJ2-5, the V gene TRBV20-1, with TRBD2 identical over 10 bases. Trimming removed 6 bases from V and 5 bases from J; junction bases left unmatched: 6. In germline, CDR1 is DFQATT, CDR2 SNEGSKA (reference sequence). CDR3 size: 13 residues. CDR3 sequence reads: CSAKRGGRETQYF. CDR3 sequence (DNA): TGCAGTGCGAAGCGGGGGGGCAGGGAGACCCAGTACTTC.